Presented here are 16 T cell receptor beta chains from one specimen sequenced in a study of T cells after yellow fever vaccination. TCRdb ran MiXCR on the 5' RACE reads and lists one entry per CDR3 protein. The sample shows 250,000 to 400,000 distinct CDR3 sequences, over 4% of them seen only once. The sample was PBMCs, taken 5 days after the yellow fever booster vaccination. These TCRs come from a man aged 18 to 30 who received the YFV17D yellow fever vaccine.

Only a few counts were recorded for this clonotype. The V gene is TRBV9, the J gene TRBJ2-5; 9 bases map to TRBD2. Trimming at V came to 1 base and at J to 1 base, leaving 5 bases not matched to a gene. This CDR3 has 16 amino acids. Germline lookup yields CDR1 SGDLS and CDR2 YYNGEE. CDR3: CASSVMAGGLQETQYF. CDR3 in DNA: TGTGCCAGCAGCGTAATGGCGGGGGGGCTCCAAGAGACCCAGTACTTC.

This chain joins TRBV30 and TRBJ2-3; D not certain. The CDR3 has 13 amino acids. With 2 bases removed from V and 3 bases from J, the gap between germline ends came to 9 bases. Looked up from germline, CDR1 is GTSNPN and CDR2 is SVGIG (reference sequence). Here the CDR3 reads CAWSLGPTDTQYF. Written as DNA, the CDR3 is TGTGCCTGGAGTCTTGGTCCGACAGATACGCAGTATTTT.

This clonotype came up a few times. Here the CDR3 reads CASIAGPNTDTQYF. In nucleotides, the CDR3 is TGTGCCAGCATTGCAGGACCAAACACAGATACGCAGTATTTT. The chain links TRBV6-2 or TRBV6-3 to TRBJ2-3, with D unresolved. There are 14 residues in the CDR3. V lost 7 bases and J lost 2, with 13 bases in between. The germline V gene has CDR1 MNHEY and CDR2 SVGEGT.

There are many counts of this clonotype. The CDR3 here is CASSLAPQAKHEQYV. For the CDR3, the DNA is TGCGCCAGCAGCTTGGCCCCACAGGCGAAGCACGAGCAGTACGTC. The rearrangement joins TRBV5-1 to TRBJ2-7; a weak D match, TRBD1 (5 bases). The germline V and J ends were trimmed by 0 bases and 5 bases, with 15 bases remaining between them. In germline, CDR1 is SGHRS, CDR2 YFSETQ. This CDR3 contains 15 residues.

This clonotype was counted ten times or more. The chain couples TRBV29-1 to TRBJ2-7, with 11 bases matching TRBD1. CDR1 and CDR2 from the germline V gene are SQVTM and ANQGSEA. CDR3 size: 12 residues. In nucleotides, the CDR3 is TGCATCGGCGGGACAGGGGGTGGCGAGCAGTACGTC. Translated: CIGGTGGGEQYV.

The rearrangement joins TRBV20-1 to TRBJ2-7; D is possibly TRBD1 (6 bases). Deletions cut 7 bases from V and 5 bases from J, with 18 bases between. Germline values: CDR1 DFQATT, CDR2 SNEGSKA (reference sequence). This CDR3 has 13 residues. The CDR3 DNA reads TGCAGTGTCAGGGGCGAGGGGATCCACGAGCAGTACTTC. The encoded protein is CSVRGEGIHEQYF.

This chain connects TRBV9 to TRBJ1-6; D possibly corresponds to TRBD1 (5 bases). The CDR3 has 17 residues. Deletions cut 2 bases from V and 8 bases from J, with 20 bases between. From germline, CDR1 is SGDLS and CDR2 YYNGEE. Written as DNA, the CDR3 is TGTGCCAGCAGCGTCGACGGGGCACTGCGAATGTATTCACCCCTCCACTTT. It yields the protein CASSVDGALRMYSPLHF. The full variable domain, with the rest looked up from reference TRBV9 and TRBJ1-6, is DSGVTQTPKHLITATGQRVTLRCSPRSGDLSVYWYQQSLDQGLQFLIQYYNGEERAKGNILERFSAQQFPDLHSELNLSSLELGDSALYFCASSVDGALRMYSPLHFGNGTRLTVT.

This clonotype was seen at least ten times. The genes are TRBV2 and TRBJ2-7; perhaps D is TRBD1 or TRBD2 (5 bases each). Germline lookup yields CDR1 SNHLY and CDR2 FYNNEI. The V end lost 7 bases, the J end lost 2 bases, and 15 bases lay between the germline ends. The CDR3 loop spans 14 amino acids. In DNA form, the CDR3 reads TGTGCCAGCACCCGAGTAGGGGAGACCTACGAGCAGTACTTC. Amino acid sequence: CASTRVGETYEQYF. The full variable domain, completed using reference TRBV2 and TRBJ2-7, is EPEVTQTPSHQVTQMGQEVILRCVPISNHLYFYWYRQILGQKVEFLVSFYNNEISEKSEIFDDQFSVERPDGSNFTLKIRSTKLEDSAMYFCASTRVGETYEQYFGPGTRLTVT.

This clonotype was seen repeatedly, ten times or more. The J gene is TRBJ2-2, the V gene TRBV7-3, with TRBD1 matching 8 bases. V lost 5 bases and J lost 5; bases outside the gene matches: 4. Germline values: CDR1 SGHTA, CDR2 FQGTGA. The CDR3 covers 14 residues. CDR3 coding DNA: TGTGCCAGCAGCACGAACAGGGGGACCGGGGAGCTGTTTTTT. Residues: CASSTNRGTGELFF.

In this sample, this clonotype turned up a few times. CDR3 bases: TGCAGTTGCTTCGGGACGGTCTCTGGAAACACCATATATTTT. Translated: CSCFGTVSGNTIYF. This chain joins TRBV20-1 and TRBJ1-3; D may be TRBD1 (5 bases). The V end was cut by 8 bases, the J end by 0 bases, with 14 bases between. The CDR3 has 14 residues. Looked up from germline, CDR1 is DFQATT and CDR2 is SNEGSKA (reference sequence).

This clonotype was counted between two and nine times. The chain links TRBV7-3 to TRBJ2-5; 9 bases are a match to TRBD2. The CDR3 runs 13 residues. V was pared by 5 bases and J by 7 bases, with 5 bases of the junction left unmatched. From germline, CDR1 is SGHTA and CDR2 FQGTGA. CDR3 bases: TGTGCCAGCAGCCCGAGGCGGGGGGGGACCCAGTACTTC. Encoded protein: CASSPRRGGTQYF.

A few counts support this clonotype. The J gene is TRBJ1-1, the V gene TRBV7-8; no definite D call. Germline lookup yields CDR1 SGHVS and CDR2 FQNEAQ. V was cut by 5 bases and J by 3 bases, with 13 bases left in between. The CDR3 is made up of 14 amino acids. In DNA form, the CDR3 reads TGTGCCAGCAGCGCGGACCCCCGGGACACTGAAGCTTTCTTT. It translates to CASSADPRDTEAFF. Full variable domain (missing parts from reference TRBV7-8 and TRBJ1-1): GAGVSQSPRYKVAKRGQDVALRCDPISGHVSLFWYQQALGQGPEFLTYFQNEAQLDKSGLPSDRFFAERPEGSVSTLKIQRTQQEDSAVYLCASSADPRDTEAFFGQGTRLTVV.

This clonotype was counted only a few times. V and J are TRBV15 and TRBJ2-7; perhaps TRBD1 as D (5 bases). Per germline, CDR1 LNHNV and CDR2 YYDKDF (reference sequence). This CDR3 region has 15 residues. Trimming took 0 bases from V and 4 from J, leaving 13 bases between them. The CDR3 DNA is TGTGCCACCAGCAGAGATATCAGGGAACCTTACGAGCAGTACTTC. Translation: CATSRDIREPYEQYF.

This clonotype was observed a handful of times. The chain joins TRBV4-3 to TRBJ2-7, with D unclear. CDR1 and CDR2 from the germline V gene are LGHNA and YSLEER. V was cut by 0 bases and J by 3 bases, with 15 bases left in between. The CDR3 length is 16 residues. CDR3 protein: CASSQDGHSMGYEQYF. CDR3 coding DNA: TGCGCCAGCAGCCAAGATGGGCACAGTATGGGCTACGAGCAGTACTTC.

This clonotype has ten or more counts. CDR3 coding DNA: TGTGCCAGCAGCACCGGACAGGGTCGGTATGGCTACACCTTC. Protein: CASSTGQGRYGYTF. This chain joins TRBV7-2 and TRBJ1-2; 8 bases match TRBD1. The CDR3 is 14 amino acids. V gave up 5 bases and J gave up 5 bases; unmatched junction bases: 7. CDR1 and CDR2 (germline): SGHTA, FQGNSA.

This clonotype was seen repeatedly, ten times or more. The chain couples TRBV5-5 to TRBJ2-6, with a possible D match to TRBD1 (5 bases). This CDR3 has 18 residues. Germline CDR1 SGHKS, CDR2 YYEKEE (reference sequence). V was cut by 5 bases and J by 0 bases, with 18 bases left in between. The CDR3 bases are TGTGCCAGCAGTTTCACGTGGACACCGAGCTCTGGGGCCAACGTCCTGACTTTC. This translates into CASSFTWTPSSGANVLTF.